These 30 T cell receptor beta chains were sequenced from one sample in a study of cytomegalovirus exposure and HLA in healthy donors. The PCR used 60 Vbeta and 13 Jbeta primers. This table comes from immunoSEQ multiplex PCR, and its TCRdb copy is limited to in-frame clones, with some not included. This sample has fewer than 25,000 clones, with around 77% found just once. What was sequenced was PBMCs. All receptors come from a man in his fifties or sixties in good health and CMV-seronegative.

This sequence joins TRBV13 and TRBJ2-7; D perhaps matches TRBD1 (5 bases). Trimming removed 5 bases from V and 3 bases from J, with 14 bases in between. This CDR3 has 14 amino acids. From germline, CDR1 is PRHDT and CDR2 FYEKMQ (reference sequence). The CDR3 nucleotides are TGTGCCAGCAGCCAAAAAGGGGTGAGCTACGAGCAGTACTTC. It encodes CASSQKGVSYEQYF.

V gene TRBV29-1 combines with J gene TRBJ2-5, with 9 bases aligning to TRBD1. The V gene end was trimmed by 2 bases and the J gene end by 2 bases; junction bases not matched to a gene: 12. The CDR3 runs 17 residues. Germline values: CDR1 SQVTM, CDR2 ANQGSEA. The CDR3 here is CSVESGQGRDGQETQYF. CDR3 nucleotide sequence: TGCAGCGTTGAAAGCGGACAGGGGAGGGATGGGCAAGAGACCCAGTACTTC.

The V gene is TRBV5-1, the J gene TRBJ1-2; 7 positions match TRBD1. This CDR3 comprises 13 residues. Germline V gives CDR1 SGHRS, CDR2 YFSETQ. The V and J ends lost 6 bases and 8 bases, in that order; junction bases with no gene match: 10. The CDR3 sequence is CASTDRTQGGYTF. DNA of the CDR3: TGCGCCAGCACGGACAGGACCCAGGGAGGCTACACCTTC.

The rearrangement links TRBV5-4 to TRBJ1-4; a weak D match, TRBD1 (6 bases). The CDR3 consists of 16 residues. Between the trimmed V and J ends, which lost 4 bases and 3 bases, there was a span of 16 bases. The germline V gene encodes CDR1 SGHNT and CDR2 YYREEE (reference sequence). CDR3 sequence: CASSAGSGVPNEKLFF. The DNA of the CDR3 is TGTGCCAGCAGCGCCGGTTCAGGGGTACCTAATGAAAAACTGTTTTTT.

This clone was seen a single time. The CDR3: CASSQEGVGGSTGNTIYF. The CDR3 DNA follows: TGTGCCAGCAGCCAAGAAGGGGTGGGGGGTAGTACTGGAAACACCATATATTTT. The chain joins TRBV4-2 to TRBJ1-3; D perhaps matches TRBD1 (5 bases). Germline lookup yields CDR1 LGHNA and CDR2 YNFKEQ. CDR3 length: 18 residues. V was clipped by 0 bases and J by 2 bases, with 17 bases between them.

This clone showed up just once. V usage is TRBV7-9 and J usage is TRBJ1-4; maybe TRBD1 (5 bases). V dropped 5 bases and J dropped 7 bases, with 11 bases sitting between them. CDR3 size: 13 residues. CDR1 and CDR2 (germline): SEHNR, FQNEAQ (reference sequence). The DNA for the CDR3 is TGTGCCAGCAGCCTGGGGGGTAGTGAAAAACTGTTTTTT. This sequence encodes CASSLGGSEKLFF.

This clone has more than one count but fewer than ten. The genes are TRBV5-1 and TRBJ1-1; D perhaps matches TRBD1 (5 bases). The germline V gene has CDR1 SGHRS and CDR2 YFSETQ. The CDR3 has 15 amino acids. Deletions cut 3 bases from V and 8 bases from J, with 20 bases between. The CDR3 is CASSWGGTTEREAFF. In DNA form, the CDR3 reads TGCGCCAGCAGCTGGGGCGGGACTACCGAGAGGGAAGCTTTCTTT.

This clone was seen a few times. The chain combines TRBV7-9 with TRBJ2-2, with 7 bases matching TRBD1. The length of the CDR3 is 15 residues. V gave up 5 bases and J gave up 6 bases; unmatched junction bases: 9. Germline V lookup: CDR1 SEHNR, CDR2 FQNEAQ (reference sequence). CDR3 nucleotides: TGTGCCAGCAGCGCACAGGGGCGCCTACCCGGGGAGCTGTTTTTT. The encoded protein is CASSAQGRLPGELFF.

The chain recombines TRBV6-5 with TRBJ2-4; D is possibly TRBD2 (7 bases). The CDR3 is 16 residues long. V was trimmed by 1 base and J by 5 bases, leaving 15 bases between them. CDR1 and CDR2 from the germline V gene are MNHEY and SVGAGI. CDR3: CASSYLSGGPENIQYF. CDR3 in DNA: TGTGCCAGCAGTTACTTATCCGGGGGGCCGGAAAACATTCAGTACTTC.

The chain joins TRBV7-2 to TRBJ2-4, with D tentatively TRBD2 (5 bases). From germline, CDR1 is SGHTA and CDR2 FQGNSA. The CDR3 covers 18 residues. Trimming took 2 bases from V and 6 from J, leaving 23 bases between them. The CDR3 DNA reads TGTGCCAGCAGCTTACTGGGGTCAGCGGCACTGACCCGAAACATTCAGTACTTC. Its protein is CASSLLGSAALTRNIQYF.

The chain uses TRBV30 and TRBJ2-7, with D possibly being TRBD1 (6 bases). Trimming took off 5 bases at V and 0 bases at J, with 11 bases between the two ends. The CDR3 spans 13 residues. Germline values: CDR1 GTSNPN, CDR2 SVGIG (reference sequence). CDR3 residues: CAWDRDNSYEQYF. In DNA form, the CDR3 reads TGTGCCTGGGATAGGGACAACTCCTACGAGCAGTACTTC. Full variable domain (outside the CDR3, taken from reference TRBV30 and TRBJ2-7): SQTIHQWPATLVQPVGSPLSLECTVEGTSNPNLYWYRQAAGRGLQLLFYSVGIGQISSEVPQNLSASRPQDRQFILSSKKLLLSDSGFYLCAWDRDNSYEQYFGPGTRLTVT.

This clone was seen a handful of times. The chain carries TRBV5-1 and TRBJ2-7, with 7 bases lining up with TRBD2. The length of the CDR3 is 15 residues. Looked up from germline, CDR1 is SGHRS and CDR2 is YFSETQ. The V and J ends lost 0 bases and 1 base, in that order; junction bases with no gene match: 4. CDR3 coding DNA: TGCGCCAGCAGCTTGGGTAGGCGGGGGTCCTACGAGCAGTACTTC. It translates to CASSLGRRGSYEQYF.

The chain links TRBV7-9 to TRBJ2-7; unclear D gene. V was shortened by 5 bases and J by 7 bases, with 18 bases between the two germline ends. Germline V gene lookup returns CDR1 SEHNR and CDR2 FQNEAQ (reference sequence). The CDR3 is 14 amino acids. CDR3 sequence (DNA): TGTGCCAGCAGCCAAGATACGGTGTGCCAAGAGCAGTACTTC. It yields the protein CASSQDTVCQEQYF.

V is TRBV7-8 and J is TRBJ2-2; a weak D match, TRBD1 (7 bases). CDR1 and CDR2 (germline): SGHVS, FQNEAQ. The CDR3 runs to 14 residues. V shed 6 bases and J shed 4 bases, with 12 bases lying between them. Written as DNA, the CDR3 is TGTGCCAGCAGATCGCAGGGGGGCACCGGGGAGCTGTTTTTT. Translation gives CASRSQGGTGELFF.

This clone has just one count. CDR3 residues: CASSSTVITGEQYF. CDR3 nucleotides: TGCGCCAGCAGCTCGACAGTAATTACGGGTGAGCAGTACTTC. The chain combines TRBV5-1 with TRBJ2-7, with a tentative D call TRBD1 (5 bases). Germline-derived CDR1 and CDR2 are SGHRS and YFSETQ. The CDR3 is 14 amino acids. The V and J ends lost 3 bases and 7 bases respectively, with 17 bases between them.

This clone has just one count. The rearrangement uses TRBV5-5 and TRBJ2-7; TRBD2 matches 9 bases. The V segment lost 5 bases and the J segment 2 bases; nucleotides outside the gene matches: 8. The CDR3 spans 15 residues. The V gene's germline CDR1 is SGHKS and CDR2 YYEKEE (reference sequence). The CDR3 reads CASSWTSEGPYEQYF. The CDR3 DNA follows: TGTGCCAGCAGTTGGACTAGCGAGGGACCCTACGAGCAGTACTTC.

The chain uses TRBV7-6 and TRBJ1-1, with no clear D. V lost 6 bases, J lost 4 bases, and 15 bases lay in between. This CDR3 has 14 residues. CDR1 and CDR2 (germline): SGHVS, FNYEAQ. The CDR3 sequence: CASSYREGVTEAFF. As DNA, the CDR3 is TGTGCCAGCAGTTATCGGGAGGGCGTCACTGAAGCTTTCTTT.

The V gene is TRBV19, the J gene TRBJ2-7; D not certain. Trimming removed 8 bases at V and 2 bases at J, with 13 bases between. This CDR3 region has 13 residues. The germline V gene encodes CDR1 LNHDA and CDR2 SQIVND (reference sequence). The chain's CDR3 is CASRSDFTYEQYF. CDR3 DNA: TGTGCCAGTCGGAGTGACTTTACCTACGAGCAGTACTTC. The variable domain in full, completed from reference TRBV19 and TRBJ2-7, reads DGGITQSPKYLFRKEGQNVTLSCEQNLNHDAMYWYRQDPGQGLRLIYYSQIVNDFQKGDIAEGYSVSREKKESFPLTVTSAQKNPTAFYLCASRSDFTYEQYFGPGTRLTVT.

The genes are TRBV6-5 and TRBJ1-2, with 10 bases identical to TRBD1. The CDR3 sequence is 14 residues long. The J segment lost 7 bases and the V segment lost 5 bases, leaving 7 bases of the junction unmatched. CDR1 MNHEY and CDR2 SVGAGI come from the germline V gene. CDR3 bases: TGTGCCAGCAGTCTAGGACAGGGGGGTTCTGGCTACACCTTC. Translating it yields CASSLGQGGSGYTF.

The chain employs TRBV11-1 and TRBJ2-1; 11 bases align to TRBD2. Germline V gene sequence: CDR1 SGHAT, CDR2 FQDESV (reference sequence). V shed 4 bases, J shed 6 bases, and the junction held 8 bases outside the gene matches. The CDR3 length is 16 residues. CDR3 residues: CASSSRASGRTNEQFF. The CDR3 DNA reads as TGTGCCAGCAGCTCTAGGGCTAGCGGGAGGACCAATGAGCAGTTCTTC.

This clone was detected only once. One end of the junction varies from germline; a read error may be responsible. The chain has TRBV7-7 and TRBJ2-3, with D possibly TRBD2 on 6 matching bases. This CDR3 comprises 15 residues. Germline assignment: CDR1 SSHAT and CDR2 FNYEAQ (reference sequence). The CDR3 is CASSLIGGGTDTQYF. In nucleotides, the CDR3 is TGTGCTAGCAGCCTAATTGGCGGGGGCACAGATACGCAGTATTTT.

V usage is TRBV25-1 and J usage is TRBJ2-4; possibly TRBD1 for D (5 bases). Trimming shortened V by 3 bases and J by 5 bases, and 11 bases separated the two germline ends. This CDR3 contains 14 residues. Germline values: CDR1 MGHDK, CDR2 SYGVNS. In DNA form, the CDR3 reads TGTGCCAGCAGTGAGTACAGGTCCCAAAACATTCAGTACTTC. Amino acid sequence: CASSEYRSQNIQYF. Complete variable domain (other parts from reference TRBV25-1 and TRBJ2-4): EADIYQTPRYLVIGTGKKITLECSQTMGHDKMYWYQQDPGMELHLIHYSYGVNSTEKGDLSSESTVSRIRTEHFPLTLESARPSHTSQYLCASSEYRSQNIQYFGAGTRLSVL.

The chain uses TRBV28 and TRBJ1-5, with no clear D. The CDR3 totals 12 residues. Trimming left V 3 bases short and J 7 bases short, with 7 bases between. Germline lookup yields CDR1 MDHEN and CDR2 SYDVKM. CDR3 bases: TGTGCCAGCAGTTTCGAGCGGCAGCCCCAGCATTTT. As protein: CASSFERQPQHF.

To note about this clone: One junction end disagrees with the germline gene, perhaps due to a read error. The chain carries TRBV6-1 and TRBJ2-1; D unresolved. Germline loops: CDR1 MNHNS, CDR2 SASEGT. The CDR3 length is 13 residues. CDR3 protein: CASSGSVHNEQFF. DNA of the CDR3: TGTGCCAGTAGTGGGTCAGTCCACAATGAGCAGTTCTTC.

This clone was detected only a few times. This chain connects TRBV4-3 to TRBJ1-3, with 7 bases fitting TRBD1. J lost 2 bases, V lost 4 bases, and 8 bases had no gene match. This CDR3 contains 16 residues. Germline V gene data show CDR1 as LGHNA and CDR2 as YSLEER. The chain's CDR3 is CASSREYGQAGNTIYF. The CDR3 region has the DNA TGCGCCAGCAGCCGAGAGTACGGACAGGCTGGAAACACCATATATTTT.

Concerning this clone: Compared with germline, one end of the junction differs, possibly owing to a read error. The gene calls are TRBV7-2 and TRBJ2-2, with 9 bases that match TRBD2. Per germline, CDR1 SGHTA and CDR2 FQGNSA. The CDR3 is 16 amino acids. The CDR3 loop reads CASSSPASGNTGGLFF. CDR3 nucleotides: TGTGCCAGCAGCTCTCCCGCTAGCGGGAACACCGGGGGGCTGTTTTTT.

The rearrangement links TRBV9 to TRBJ2-1; 12 bases are a match to TRBD2. V shed 4 bases and J 7 bases; nucleotides not matched to a gene: 6. Germline V gene data show CDR1 as SGDLS and CDR2 as YYNGEE. The CDR3 length is 15 residues. CDR3 sequence (DNA): TGTGCCAGCAGCCCGGCTAGCGGGAGGGTTAATGAGCAGTTCTTC. As protein: CASSPASGRVNEQFF.

DNA for the CDR3: TGTGCCAGCAATACCTCAGACAGGGGGGATTCCTATTATAGCAATCAGCCCCAGCATTTT. It yields the protein CASNTSDRGDSYYSNQPQHF. The genes are TRBV6-8 and TRBJ1-5; TRBD1 aligns across 9 bases. CDR3 size: 20 residues. The V gene's germline CDR1 is MNHGY and CDR2 SAAAGT. Trimming removed 7 bases from V and 0 bases from J; junction bases left unmatched: 19.

The genes are TRBV5-1 and TRBJ2-7, with a weak D call TRBD2 (6 bases). CDR1 SGHRS and CDR2 YFSETQ come from the germline V gene. CDR3 length: 13 residues. The V and J ends lost 4 bases and 3 bases respectively, with 11 bases between them. CDR3 loop: CASSRGSSYEQYF. The CDR3 coding sequence is TGCGCCAGCAGCCGGGGGAGCAGCTACGAGCAGTACTTC. The variable domain in full, with the rest retrieved from reference TRBV5-1 and TRBJ2-7, is KAGVTQTPRYLIKTRGQQVTLSCSPISGHRSVSWYQQTPGQGLQFLFEYFSETQRNKGNFPGRFSGRQFSNSRSEMNVSTLELGDSALYLCASSRGSSYEQYFGPGTRLTVT.

For this clone: Sequence at one end of the junction differs from germline and may be a read error. The chain couples TRBV6-6 to TRBJ1-2; D might be TRBD1 (6 bases). Germline values: CDR1 MNHNY, CDR2 SVGAGI (reference sequence). The CDR3 extends over 15 amino acids. This CDR3 is CASSSNARQAYGYPF. In DNA, the CDR3 is TGTGCCAGCAGTTCCAACGCTCGACAGGCTTATGGCTACCCCTTC.